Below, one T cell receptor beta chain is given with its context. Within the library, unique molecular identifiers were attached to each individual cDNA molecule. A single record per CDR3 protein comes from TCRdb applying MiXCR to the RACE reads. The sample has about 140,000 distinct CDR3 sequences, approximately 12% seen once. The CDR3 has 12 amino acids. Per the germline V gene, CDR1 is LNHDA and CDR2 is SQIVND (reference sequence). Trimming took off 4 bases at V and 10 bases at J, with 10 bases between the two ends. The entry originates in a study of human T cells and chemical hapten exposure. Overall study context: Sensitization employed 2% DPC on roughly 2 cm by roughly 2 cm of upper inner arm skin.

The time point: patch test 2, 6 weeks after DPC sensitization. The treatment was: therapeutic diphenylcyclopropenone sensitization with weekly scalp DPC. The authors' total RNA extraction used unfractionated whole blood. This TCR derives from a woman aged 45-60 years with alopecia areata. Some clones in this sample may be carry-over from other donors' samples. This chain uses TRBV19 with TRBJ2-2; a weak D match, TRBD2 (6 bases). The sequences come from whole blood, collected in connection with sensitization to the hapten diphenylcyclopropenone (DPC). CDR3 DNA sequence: TGTGCCAGTAGTAGGAGGGAGGAGGAGCTGTTTTTT. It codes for CASSRREEELFF.